The rows below give T cell receptor beta chains drawn from one sample of a study of human T cells and chemical hapten exposure. TCRdb fed the 5' RACE reads into MiXCR, producing one record per CDR3 protein. Here the sample spans 110,000 or so distinct CDR3 sequences, around 20% being singletons. The source of these receptors is a human donor in good health. Both conserved end residues are part of each CDR3. A D gene is named only where the DNA matches it firmly. Clone size is not always given. Where it is, it says once, few, many or a class for expanded clones.

V gene,J gene,D gene,clone size,CDR3 protein,CDR3 DNA
TRBV6-5,TRBJ1-2,TRBD1,NA,CASSYTGGPNYGYTF,TGTGCCAGCAGTTATACAGGGGGGCCTAACTATGGCTACACCTTC
TRBV19,TRBJ2-1,NA,few,CASSMKRAASYNEQFF,TGTGCCAGTAGTATGAAGCGAGCGGCTAGCTACAATGAGCAGTTCTTC
TRBV7-9,TRBJ2-7,NA,NA,CASSLPQDSYYEQYF,TGTGCCAGCAGCTTGCCCCAGGACAGCTACTACGAGCAGTACTTC
TRBV14,TRBJ2-2,TRBD1,NA,CASSQFPGQGGWTGELFF,TGTGCCAGCAGCCAGTTCCCGGGACAGGGGGGATGGACCGGGGAGCTGTTTTTT
TRBV6-5,TRBJ2-7,NA,NA,CASSRRAGPEQYF,TGTGCCAGCAGCCGACGAGCAGGGCCCGAGCAGTACTTC
TRBV28,TRBJ2-3,NA,few,CASSSPPGPLGDTQYF,TGTGCCAGCAGTTCGCCCCCGGGGCCCCTGGGGGATACGCAGTATTTT
TRBV4-2,TRBJ1-3,TRBD1,few,CASRGTAPGNTIYF,TGTGCCAGCAGGGGGACAGCACCTGGAAACACCATATATTTT
TRBV2,TRBJ2-3,NA,NA,CASSTMADTQYF,TGTGCCAGCAGTACCATGGCAGATACGCAGTATTTT
TRBV3-1,TRBJ2-1,TRBD2,NA,CASSSASGMVYNEQFF,TGTGCCAGCAGCTCGGCTAGCGGCATGGTATACAATGAGCAGTTCTTC
TRBV28,TRBJ2-7,TRBD2,few,CASRQAGNYYEQYF,TGTGCCAGCAGGCAAGCGGGGAACTACTACGAGCAGTACTTC
TRBV6-5,TRBJ2-2,NA,few,CASSYRQGGTGELFF,TGTGCCAGCAGTTACCGACAGGGAGGGACCGGGGAGCTGTTTTTT
TRBV6-6,TRBJ2-1,NA,NA,CASSYPRACCFEQFF,TGTGCCAGCAGTTACCCGAGGGCCTGCTGTTTTGAGCAGTTCTTC
TRBV28,TRBJ2-7,NA,NA,CASRRQFYEQYF,TGTGCCAGCAGGAGACAATTTTACGAGCAGTACTTC
TRBV6-2/TRBV6-3,TRBJ1-1,NA,NA,CASIPTANTEAFF,TGTGCCAGCATTCCGACAGCGAACACTGAAGCTTTCTTT
TRBV5-1,TRBJ2-3,TRBD2,few,CASSSGLAPDTQYF,TGCGCCAGCAGTTCAGGACTAGCCCCAGATACGCAGTATTTT